The present T cell receptor beta chain was sequenced within a study of control samples from healthy donors and cancer patients. J was trimmed by 2 bases and V by 7 bases; bases with no gene match: 18. This CDR3 spans 17 amino acids. Germline lookup yields CDR1 SQVTM and CDR2 ANQGSEA. Sequencing was performed with immunoSEQ multiplex PCR; in TCRdb, only in-frame clones are kept and a portion is missing. The sample has some 120,000 clones, about 87% seen once. The sample consisted of blood. The V and J genes are TRBV29-1 and TRBJ2-7, with 9 bases matching TRBD1. This TCR came from a man aged 30-40 years in good health. This CDR3 is CSALSSGQGRGTYEQYF. The CDR3 coding sequence is TGCAGCGCCCTCTCTTCGGGACAGGGCCGCGGAACCTACGAGCAGTACTTC.